This TCR beta chain was sequenced for a study of beta chain features in type 1 diabetes. Findings and caveats of the study: Within patients, naive, central memory and Treg TCRB repertoires seemed more similar than within healthy donors.

As concerns this clone: Its matching antigen is unknown.

The sequenced template was cDNA made from the entire isolated RNA. The protocol was immunoSEQ multiplex PCR, while the TCRdb copy is restricted to in-frame clones and leaves out a portion. The sample holds approximately 330,000 clones; approximately 11% are singletons and the top ten take around 0.015%. Trimming left V 3 bases short and J 11 bases short, with 14 bases between. The CDR3 runs to 12 residues. Germline V gene data show CDR1 as GTSNPN and CDR2 as SVGIG (reference sequence). Populations isolated by sorting all had purity greater than 95%. Sequencing was carried out using naive CD4+ T cells from blood. This clonotype was obtained from a woman in her 30s in good health. V usage is TRBV30 and J usage is TRBJ2-1; D perhaps matches TRBD2 (5 bases). The CDR3 DNA sequence: TGTGCCTGGAGGCTGAGGGTAGGGCAGCAGTTCTTC. It codes for CAWRLRVGQQFF.